This T cell receptor (beta chain) was sequenced in a study of cytomegalovirus exposure and HLA in healthy donors. General study points: According to a subsequent analysis, TCR clusters identified in the first cohort showed a tendency to co-occur across the 120 or so validation repertoires. The authors listed 150 to 200 TCR beta chains as cytomegalovirus-associated. CMV antigen specificity was confirmed in vitro for three CMV-associated chains.

Assay used: immunoSEQ multiplex PCR; TCRdb lists only in-frame clones, some missing. In the table there are fewer than 250,000 clones, more than 75% of which are singletons. In germline, CDR1 is SGHDT, CDR2 YYEEEE. The CDR3 extends over 13 amino acids. The J segment lost 4 bases and the V segment lost 5 bases, leaving 5 bases of the junction unmatched. On this clone itself: The antigen is undetermined.

The source is a woman aged 18-35 years in good health and CMV-seropositive. The rearrangement uses TRBV5-6 and TRBJ1-1; TRBD1 aligns across 7 bases. Sequenced sample: PBMCs. CDR3 sequence (DNA): TGTGCCAGCAGACTGACAGGGAGCACTGAAGCTTTCTTT. This codes for CASRLTGSTEAFF.